The 20 T cell receptor beta chains below come from one sample, sequenced in a study of chemoradiotherapy in HPV16-positive cancers. Profiled with immunoSEQ multiplex PCR; TCRdb holds only in-frame clones, not every one. This table has fewer than 25,000 clones, approximately 92% appearing once. Here the sequenced sample was blood, taken from a patient who underwent chemoradiotherapy. Receptor source: a human donor with HPV-associated anogenital cancer.

This rearrangement joins TRBV11-3 to TRBJ2-1; 10 nucleotides agree with TRBD2. Germline V CDR1 and CDR2: SGHNT, YENEEA. The V segment lost 6 bases and the J segment 4 bases; nucleotides outside the gene matches: 6. The CDR3 sequence is 15 residues long. CDR3 sequence: CASSRTSGHYNEQFF. CDR3 nucleotides: TGTGCCAGCAGTCGGACTAGCGGACATTACAATGAGCAGTTCTTC.

This rearrangement joins TRBV19 to TRBJ1-2; D is ambiguous. V dropped 4 bases and J dropped 4 bases, with 16 bases sitting between them. The CDR3 loop spans 15 amino acids. Germline V gives CDR1 LNHDA, CDR2 SQIVND (reference sequence). CDR3 nucleotide sequence: TGTGCCAGTAGTAGGAGAGAATTATCCTCCTATGGCTACACCTTC. It translates to CASSRRELSSYGYTF.

The chain carries TRBV28 and TRBJ1-6; no definite D call. The CDR3 extends over 18 amino acids. CDR1 MDHEN and CDR2 SYDVKM come from the germline V gene. V dropped 4 bases and J dropped 6 bases, with 22 bases sitting between them. CDR3 DNA sequence: TGTGCCAGCAGTTCCCCGCCCGGGAGGGCAGTGGCTAATTCACCCCTCCACTTT. Protein sequence: CASSSPPGRAVANSPLHF. Using reference TRBV28 and TRBJ1-6 for the parts outside the CDR3, the full variable domain is DVKVTQSSRYLVKRTGEKVFLECVQDMDHENMFWYRQDPGLGLRLIYFSYDVKMKEKGDIPEGYSVSREKKERFSLILESASTNQTSMYLCASSSPPGRAVANSPLHFGNGTRLTVT.

The V call is TRBV5-6, the J call TRBJ1-4; 12 bases map to TRBD1. The CDR3 spans 16 residues. The V gene end was trimmed by 0 bases and the J gene end by 10 bases; junction bases not matched to a gene: 7. The V gene's germline CDR1 is SGHDT and CDR2 YYEEEE. The CDR3 DNA follows: TGTGCCAGCAGCTTGGGGGCCGGGACAGGGGGCGGAAAACTGTTTTTT. Protein sequence: CASSLGAGTGGGKLFF.

V usage is TRBV6-1 and J usage is TRBJ1-1, with D unresolved. This CDR3 contains 15 residues. Germline loops: CDR1 MNHNS, CDR2 SASEGT. V was shortened by 5 bases and J by 1 base, with 14 bases between the two germline ends. Here the CDR3 reads CASSPRPTANTEAFF. Written as DNA, the CDR3 is TGTGCCAGCAGTCCCCGTCCTACCGCGAACACTGAAGCTTTCTTT.

This chain uses TRBV4-3 with TRBJ2-3; 7 bases are a match to TRBD1. After removal of 1 base from V and 2 bases from J, the junction contained 9 bases not matched to a gene. CDR1 is LGHNA and CDR2 is YSLEER in the germline V gene. This CDR3 has 17 residues. CDR3 residues: CASSQGEQGHYTDTQYF. As DNA, the CDR3 is TGCGCCAGCAGCCAAGGAGAACAGGGGCATTACACAGATACGCAGTATTTT.

This chain connects TRBV19 to TRBJ1-5; 7 nucleotides agree with TRBD1. CDR1 and CDR2 from the germline V gene are LNHDA and SQIVND (reference sequence). V trimming: 4 bases; J trimming: 0 bases; junction bases outside the gene matches: 3. The CDR3 runs 15 residues. CDR3 in amino acids: CASSTTGYSNQPQHF. As DNA, the CDR3 is TGTGCCAGTAGTACGACAGGGTATAGCAATCAGCCCCAGCATTTT.

The rearrangement links TRBV7-2 to TRBJ2-3; 9 bases agree with TRBD2. The CDR3 is made up of 17 amino acids. Germline trimming cut 6 bases from V and 0 bases from J; bases unmatched to any gene: 10. Germline V lookup: CDR1 SGHTA, CDR2 FQGNSA. The CDR3: CASSFTLAGESTDTQYF. The CDR3 coding sequence is TGTGCCAGCAGTTTCACCTTAGCGGGAGAAAGCACAGATACGCAGTATTTT.

As concerns this clone: The same CDR3 arises from other DNA sequences in this sample as well. V gene TRBV28 combines with J gene TRBJ2-7, with 9 bases matching TRBD1. Germline lookup yields CDR1 MDHEN and CDR2 SYDVKM. This CDR3 contains 14 residues. The trim removed 5 bases at V and 2 bases at J, leaving 4 bases unmatched. The CDR3: CASSDTGGPYEQYF. The CDR3 DNA follows: TGTGCCAGCAGTGACACAGGGGGCCCCTACGAGCAGTACTTC.

The J gene is TRBJ2-7, the V gene TRBV5-4; D is perhaps TRBD2 (6 bases). V gave up 0 bases and J gave up 0 bases, with 13 bases separating them. The CDR3 runs to 16 residues. Per the germline V gene, CDR1 is SGHNT and CDR2 is YYREEE (reference sequence). For the CDR3, the DNA is TGTGCCAGCAGCTTGGATCGCGGGACCAACTCCTACGAGCAGTACTTC. Protein product: CASSLDRGTNSYEQYF.

This rearrangement joins TRBV28 to TRBJ2-1, with 8 bases aligning to TRBD2. CDR1 is MDHEN, CDR2 SYDVKM, per germline. The CDR3 runs to 14 residues. J lost 2 bases, V lost 10 bases, and 7 bases had no gene match. CDR3 residues: CATRTSGAYNEQFF. CDR3 nucleotide sequence: TGTGCCACCCGAACTAGCGGAGCCTACAATGAGCAGTTCTTC. The complete variable domain, with remaining parts taken from reference TRBV28 and TRBJ2-1, reads DVKVTQSSRYLVKRTGEKVFLECVQDMDHENMFWYRQDPGLGLRLIYFSYDVKMKEKGDIPEGYSVSREKKERFSLILESASTNQTSMYLCATRTSGAYNEQFFGPGTRLTVL.

Only one count was recorded for this clone. The chain is built from TRBV18 and TRBJ2-5, with D unresolved. Deletions cut 2 bases from V and 1 base from J, with 8 bases between. This CDR3 is built from 14 residues. Germline CDR1 reads KGHSH; CDR2 reads LQKENI. Here the CDR3 reads CASSPSHSQETQYF. The CDR3 nucleotides read TGTGCCAGCTCACCAAGTCACAGCCAAGAGACCCAGTACTTC. The whole variable domain, remainder taken from reference TRBV18 and TRBJ2-5, is NAGVMQNPRHLVRRRGQEARLRCSPMKGHSHVYWYRQLPEEGLKFMVYLQKENIIDESGMPKERFSAEFPKEGPSILRIQQVVRGDSAAYFCASSPSHSQETQYFGPGTRLLVL.

The rearrangement joins TRBV4-3 to TRBJ2-7, with 7 bases identical to TRBD1. This CDR3 comprises 14 residues. Germline CDR1 reads LGHNA; CDR2 reads YSLEER. V lost 1 base and J lost 5; bases outside the gene matches: 5. CDR3 sequence reads: CASSQGPGQDEQYF. In nucleotides, the CDR3 is TGCGCCAGCAGCCAAGGGCCTGGACAGGACGAGCAGTACTTC.

This rearrangement joins TRBV20-1 to TRBJ1-2, with TRBD1 as a possible D gene (6 bases). Trimming left V 6 bases short and J 8 bases short, with 13 bases between. Per the germline V gene, CDR1 is DFQATT and CDR2 is SNEGSKA (reference sequence). There are 11 residues in the CDR3. Written as DNA, the CDR3 is TGCAGTGCACGGACAGTGGTGGGCTACACCTTC. It specifies CSARTVVGYTF.

V gene TRBV29-1 combines with J gene TRBJ2-1; 7 bases are shared with TRBD1. This CDR3 has 13 residues. Germline CDR1 reads SQVTM; CDR2 reads ANQGSEA. Trimming cost V 7 bases and J 5 bases; bases outside gene matches: 8. CDR3 DNA sequence: TGCAGCGGGATGGACAGGAGAAACAATGAGCAGTTCTTC. Protein: CSGMDRRNNEQFF.

J is TRBJ1-2 and V is TRBV5-1; D is uncertain. V was trimmed by 0 bases and J by 4 bases, leaving 16 bases between them. Germline-derived CDR1 and CDR2 are SGHRS and YFSETQ. This CDR3 contains 16 residues. CDR3 amino acids: CASSLALRSVRYGYTF. Here the CDR3 DNA reads TGCGCCAGCAGCTTGGCCTTAAGGTCCGTTCGCTATGGCTACACCTTC. The full variable domain, in which reference TRBV5-1 and TRBJ1-2 provide the parts outside the CDR3, is KAGVTQTPRYLIKTRGQQVTLSCSPISGHRSVSWYQQTPGQGLQFLFEYFSETQRNKGNFPGRFSGRQFSNSRSEMNVSTLELGDSALYLCASSLALRSVRYGYTFGSGTRLTVV.

The chain recombines TRBV29-1 with TRBJ2-5, with 8 nucleotides matching TRBD1. Germline V CDR1 and CDR2: SQVTM, ANQGSEA. The CDR3 has 13 residues. J lost 5 bases, V lost 8 bases, and 10 bases had no gene match. CDR3 region: CSSRGRLGETQYF. The CDR3 DNA sequence: TGCAGCTCCAGGGGGCGCCTCGGGGAGACCCAGTACTTC.

This clone was seen once. V is TRBV7-3 and J is TRBJ2-1; maybe TRBD1 (5 bases). The germline gives CDR1 SGHTA, CDR2 FQGTGA. Trimming cost V 2 bases and J 8 bases, with 7 bases left between them. CDR3 length equals 12 residues. Written as DNA, the CDR3 is TGTGCCAGCAGCTTAGAAGGGGATGAGCAGTTCTTC. Its translation is CASSLEGDEQFF.

The CDR3 is CASSLLWSQPQHF. The CDR3, as DNA: TGTGCCAGCAGCTTATTGTGGAGTCAGCCCCAGCATTTT. This chain uses TRBV7-9 with TRBJ1-5, with D unresolved. Germline loops: CDR1 SEHNR, CDR2 FQNEAQ (reference sequence). The CDR3 is 13 amino acids. Between the trimmed V and J ends, which lost 2 bases and 6 bases, there was a span of 8 bases.

The genes are TRBV6-6 and TRBJ2-7, with D uncertain. Trimming took off 4 bases at V and 3 bases at J, with 4 bases between the two ends. CDR1 is MNHNY, CDR2 SVGAGI, per germline (reference sequence). This CDR3 is built from 11 residues. The CDR3 sequence: CASSSRYEQYF. The CDR3 DNA sequence: TGTGCCAGCAGTTCCCGCTACGAGCAGTACTTC.